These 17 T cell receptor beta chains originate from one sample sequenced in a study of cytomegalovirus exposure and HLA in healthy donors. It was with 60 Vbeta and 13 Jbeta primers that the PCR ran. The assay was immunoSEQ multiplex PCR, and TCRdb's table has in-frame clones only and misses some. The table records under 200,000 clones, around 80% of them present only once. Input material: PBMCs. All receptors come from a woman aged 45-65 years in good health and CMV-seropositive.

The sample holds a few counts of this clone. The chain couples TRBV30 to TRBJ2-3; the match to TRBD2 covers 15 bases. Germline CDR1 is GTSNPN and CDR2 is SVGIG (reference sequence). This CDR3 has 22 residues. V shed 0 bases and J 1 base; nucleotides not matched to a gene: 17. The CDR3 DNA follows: TGTGCCTGGAGTGTAGGCCCTTCTACCGGGACTAGCGGGGGGTATCGCACAGATACGCAGTATTTT. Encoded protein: CAWSVGPSTGTSGGYRTDTQYF.

This CDR3 reads CASTSGTSGNNEQFF. In DNA form, the CDR3 reads TGTGCCAGCACCTCCGGGACTAGCGGGAACAATGAGCAGTTCTTC. The rearrangement links TRBV2 to TRBJ2-1, with 13 positions matching TRBD2. J lost 5 bases, V lost 7 bases, and 5 bases had no gene match. The CDR3 extends over 15 amino acids. Per the germline V gene, CDR1 is SNHLY and CDR2 is FYNNEI.

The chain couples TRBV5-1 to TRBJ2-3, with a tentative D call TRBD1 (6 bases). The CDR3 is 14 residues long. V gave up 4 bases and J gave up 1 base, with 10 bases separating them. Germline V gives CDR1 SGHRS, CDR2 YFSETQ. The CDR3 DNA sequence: TGCGCCAGCAGCCAGAAGGGGGGCACAGATACGCAGTATTTT. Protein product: CASSQKGGTDTQYF.

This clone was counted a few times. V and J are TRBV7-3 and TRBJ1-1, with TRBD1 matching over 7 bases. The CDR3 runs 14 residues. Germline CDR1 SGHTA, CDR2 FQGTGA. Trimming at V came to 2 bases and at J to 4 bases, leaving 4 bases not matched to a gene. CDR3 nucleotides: TGTGCCAGCAGCTTAGCACAGGGGAGCACTGAAGCTTTCTTT. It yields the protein CASSLAQGSTEAFF.

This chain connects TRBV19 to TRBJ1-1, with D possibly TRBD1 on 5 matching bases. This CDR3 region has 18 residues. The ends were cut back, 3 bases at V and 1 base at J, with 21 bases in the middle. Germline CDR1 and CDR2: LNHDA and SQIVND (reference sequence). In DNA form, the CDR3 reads TGTGCCAGTAGTATGGGGCCTTATACGTCAACCCCGAACACTGAAGCTTTCTTT. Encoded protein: CASSMGPYTSTPNTEAFF.

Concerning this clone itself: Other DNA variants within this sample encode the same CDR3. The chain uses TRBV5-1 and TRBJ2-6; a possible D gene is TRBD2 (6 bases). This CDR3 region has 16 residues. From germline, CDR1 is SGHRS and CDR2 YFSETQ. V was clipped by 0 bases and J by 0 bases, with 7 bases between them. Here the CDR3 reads CASSLGEVSGANVLTF. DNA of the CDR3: TGCGCCAGCAGCTTGGGGGAGGTCTCTGGGGCCAACGTCCTGACTTTC.

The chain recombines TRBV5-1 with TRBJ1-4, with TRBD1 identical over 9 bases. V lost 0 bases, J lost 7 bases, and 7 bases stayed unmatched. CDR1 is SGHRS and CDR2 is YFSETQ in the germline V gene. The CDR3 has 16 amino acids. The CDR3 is CASSLDTGGWGEKLFF. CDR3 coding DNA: TGCGCCAGCAGCTTGGATACAGGGGGCTGGGGTGAAAAACTGTTTTTT.

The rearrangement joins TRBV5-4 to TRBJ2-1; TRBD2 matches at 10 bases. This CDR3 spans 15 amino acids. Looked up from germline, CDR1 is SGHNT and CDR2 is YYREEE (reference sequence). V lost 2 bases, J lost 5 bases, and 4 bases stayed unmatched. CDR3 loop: CASSLAGGPHNEQFF. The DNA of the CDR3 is TGTGCCAGCAGCTTAGCGGGAGGGCCCCACAATGAGCAGTTCTTC.

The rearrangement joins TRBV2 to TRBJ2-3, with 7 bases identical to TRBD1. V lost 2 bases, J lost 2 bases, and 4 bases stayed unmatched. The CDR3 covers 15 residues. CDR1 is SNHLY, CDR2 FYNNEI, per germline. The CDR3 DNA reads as TGTGCCAGCAGTGAACAGGGGGTCAACACAGATACGCAGTATTTT. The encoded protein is CASSEQGVNTDTQYF.

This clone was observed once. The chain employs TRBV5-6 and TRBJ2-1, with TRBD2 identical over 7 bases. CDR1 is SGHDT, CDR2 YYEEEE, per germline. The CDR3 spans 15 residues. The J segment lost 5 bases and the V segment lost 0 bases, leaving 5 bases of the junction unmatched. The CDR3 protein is CASSLGLAVDNEQFF. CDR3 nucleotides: TGTGCCAGCAGCTTGGGGCTAGCGGTGGACAATGAGCAGTTCTTC. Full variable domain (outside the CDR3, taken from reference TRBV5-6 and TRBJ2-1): DAGVTQSPTHLIKTRGQQVTLRCSPKSGHDTVSWYQQALGQGPQFIFQYYEEEERQRGNFPDRFSGHQFPNYSSELNVNALLLGDSALYLCASSLGLAVDNEQFFGPGTRLTVL.

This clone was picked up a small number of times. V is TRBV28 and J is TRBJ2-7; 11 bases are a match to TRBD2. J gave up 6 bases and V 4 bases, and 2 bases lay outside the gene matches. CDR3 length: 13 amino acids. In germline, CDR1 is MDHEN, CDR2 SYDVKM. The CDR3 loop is CASSWGTSGEQYF. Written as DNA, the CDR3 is TGTGCCAGCAGTTGGGGGACTAGCGGCGAGCAGTACTTC.

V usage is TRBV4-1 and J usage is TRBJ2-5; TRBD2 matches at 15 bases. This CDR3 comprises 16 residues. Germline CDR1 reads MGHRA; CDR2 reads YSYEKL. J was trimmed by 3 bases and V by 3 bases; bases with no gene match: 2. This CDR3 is CASSQRTSGGEETQYF. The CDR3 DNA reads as TGCGCCAGCAGCCAGAGGACTAGCGGGGGGGAAGAGACCCAGTACTTC.

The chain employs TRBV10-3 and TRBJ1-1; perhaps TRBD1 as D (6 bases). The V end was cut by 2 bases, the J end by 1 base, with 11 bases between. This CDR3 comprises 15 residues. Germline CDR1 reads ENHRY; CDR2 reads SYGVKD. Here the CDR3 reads CAISETAGENTEAFF. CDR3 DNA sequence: TGTGCCATCAGTGAGACTGCAGGGGAGAACACTGAAGCTTTCTTT.

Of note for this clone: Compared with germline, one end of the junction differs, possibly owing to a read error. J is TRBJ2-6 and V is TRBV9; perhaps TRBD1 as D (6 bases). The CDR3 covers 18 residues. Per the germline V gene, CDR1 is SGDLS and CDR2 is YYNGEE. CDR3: CASSPQGQPTSGANGLTF. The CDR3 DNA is TGTGCCAGCAGCCCCCAAGGACAGCCAACCTCTGGGGCCAACGGCCTGACTTTC.

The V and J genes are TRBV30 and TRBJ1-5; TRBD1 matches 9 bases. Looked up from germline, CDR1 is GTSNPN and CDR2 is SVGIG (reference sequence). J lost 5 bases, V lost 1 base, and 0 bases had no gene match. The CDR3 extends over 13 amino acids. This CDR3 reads CAWSGDRDQPQHF. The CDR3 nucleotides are TGTGCCTGGAGTGGGGACAGGGATCAGCCCCAGCATTTT.

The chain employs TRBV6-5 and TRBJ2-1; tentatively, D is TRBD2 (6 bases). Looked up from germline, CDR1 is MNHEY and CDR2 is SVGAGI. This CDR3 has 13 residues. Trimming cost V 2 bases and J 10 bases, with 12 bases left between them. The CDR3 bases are TGTGCCAGCAGTTACGGGCGGGATAGCGAGCAGTTCTTC. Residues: CASSYGRDSEQFF.

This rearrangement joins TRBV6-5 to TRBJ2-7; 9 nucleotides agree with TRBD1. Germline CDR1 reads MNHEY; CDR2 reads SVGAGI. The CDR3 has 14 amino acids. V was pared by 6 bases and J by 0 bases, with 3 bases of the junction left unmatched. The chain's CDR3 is CASREDRGSYEQYF. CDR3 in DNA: TGTGCCAGCAGGGAGGACAGGGGCTCCTACGAGCAGTACTTC.